The clone carrying this T cell receptor (beta chain) was detected only a few times. V gave up 4 bases and J gave up 0 bases; unmatched junction bases: 4. Germline CDR1 SGDLS, CDR2 YYNGEE. CDR3 length: 15 residues. The source of the sample is a study of T-cell memory formation after mild COVID-19. One entry per CDR3 protein, called by TCRdb with MiXCR from the 5' RACE reads. The sample includes some 48,000 distinct CDR3 sequences, about 28% of them seen just once. This sequence joins TRBV9 and TRBJ2-3; TRBD1 matches at 8 bases. This TCR was sampled from a man aged 18 to 30 who had mild COVID-19 (a few samples of this study predate the infection). Cell type and time point are not known. Sequences were obtained from PBMCs or a T cell subset sorted from them (not recorded which). In DNA form, the CDR3 reads TGTGCCAGCAGCTCCCGGACAGGGAGCACAGATACGCAGTATTTT. Protein: CASSSRTGSTDTQYF.